This entry lists 21 T cell receptor beta chains sequenced from one sample in a study of beta chain features in type 1 diabetes. Expressed TCRB transcripts were sequenced after all isolated RNA was converted to cDNA. The protocol was immunoSEQ multiplex PCR, while the TCRdb copy is restricted to in-frame clones and leaves out a portion. In the table there are roughly 260,000 clones, roughly 21% of which are singletons. Study-wide points: Type 1 diabetes patients had TCRB CDR3s that were shorter (moderately but significantly so) in all four CD4+ subsets.

No antigens are known for them. The sample was naive CD4+ T cells from blood. These receptor sequences come from a woman aged 40 to 55 with type 1 diabetes.

The CDR3 is CASSPGSDSPLHF. DNA of the CDR3: TGTGCCAGCAGCCCAGGGTCGGACTCACCCCTCCACTTT. The chain joins TRBV7-2 to TRBJ1-6; D may be TRBD1 (5 bases). The V end was cut by 5 bases, the J end by 10 bases, with 12 bases between. This CDR3 has 13 amino acids. Germline V lookup: CDR1 SGHTA, CDR2 FQGNSA.

Worth noting for this clone: Likely a read error: the CDR3 ends without its conserved phenylalanine or tryptophan. The DNA is omitted, as the CDR3 cannot be located on it reliably, and the CDR3 follows TCRdb's listing. The chain joins TRBV5-4 to TRBJ2-7; TRBD2 is the table's D call, not checked against the DNA. Germline CDR1 SGHNT, CDR2 YYREEE (reference sequence). Inclusive of both ends, the CDR3 amounts to 12 amino acids. The CDR3 is CASSNGVAGTHY.

The chain employs TRBV7-3 and TRBJ2-1, with 14 bases identical to TRBD2. Germline V gives CDR1 SGHTA, CDR2 FQGTGA. V gave up 5 bases and J gave up 9 bases; unmatched junction bases: 6. The length of the CDR3 is 15 residues. CDR3 sequence (DNA): TGTGCCAGCAGCCGCGGGACTAGCGGGAGTAGTGAGCAGTTCTTC. Translation gives CASSRGTSGSSEQFF.

The chain joins TRBV7-2 to TRBJ2-5, with 8 bases fitting TRBD1. This CDR3 has 17 residues. The ends lost 5 bases at V and 5 bases at J; junction bases unmatched: 16. CDR1 SGHTA and CDR2 FQGNSA come from the germline V gene. This chain's CDR3 is CASSPLDRAMTGETQYF. The CDR3 nucleotides read TGTGCCAGCAGCCCCCTGGACAGGGCGATGACGGGGGAGACCCAGTACTTC.

The chain carries TRBV19 and TRBJ2-2; TRBD1 agrees at 8 bases. CDR1 is LNHDA, CDR2 SQIVND, per germline (reference sequence). The trim removed 10 bases at V and 1 base at J, leaving 8 bases unmatched. The CDR3 is 15 residues long. This CDR3 reads CATAQGTGNTGELFF. CDR3 nucleotide sequence: TGTGCCACCGCGCAGGGGACAGGGAACACCGGGGAGCTGTTTTTT.

This clone appeared a single time. The J gene is TRBJ2-2, the V gene TRBV9; TRBD1 agrees at 8 bases. Germline CDR1 SGDLS, CDR2 YYNGEE. Trimming cost V 2 bases and J 4 bases; bases outside gene matches: 1. There are 14 residues in the CDR3. The CDR3 reads CASSVGQVTGELFF. Here the CDR3 DNA reads TGTGCCAGCAGCGTGGGACAGGTCACCGGGGAGCTGTTTTTT.

The chain employs TRBV25-1 and TRBJ1-5; 8 bases fit TRBD1. The germline V gene has CDR1 MGHDK and CDR2 SYGVNS. This CDR3 contains 17 residues. V shed 4 bases and J 1 base; nucleotides not matched to a gene: 9. In nucleotides, the CDR3 is TGTGCCAGCAGTGGCTCAGACAGGGGTTGGAGCAATCAGCCCCAGCATTTT. Amino acids: CASSGSDRGWSNQPQHF.

There are a few counts of this clone. This chain uses TRBV4-3 with TRBJ1-1; D ambiguous. The CDR3 covers 15 residues. Per germline, CDR1 LGHNA and CDR2 YSLEER. The V end was cut by 0 bases, the J end by 4 bases, with 12 bases between. The CDR3 bases are TGCGCCAGCAGCCAAGAACTAGGCCCTAGCACTGAAGCTTTCTTT. Protein product: CASSQELGPSTEAFF.

This clone was counted a few times. This sequence joins TRBV7-9 and TRBJ1-2; maybe TRBD1 (5 bases). The CDR3 totals 13 residues. V was pared by 6 bases and J by 3 bases, with 11 bases between. Germline V gives CDR1 SEHNR, CDR2 FQNEAQ (reference sequence). CDR3 sequence reads: CASRIQDDYGYTF. As DNA, the CDR3 is TGTGCCAGCAGAATACAGGATGACTATGGCTACACCTTC.

The chain joins TRBV6-5 to TRBJ1-6; the D gene is possibly TRBD1 (5 bases). The germline V gene encodes CDR1 MNHEY and CDR2 SVGAGI. V lost 4 bases, J lost 14 bases, and 9 bases lay in between. This CDR3 spans 11 amino acids. The CDR3 nucleotides read TGTGCCAGCAGTTCAGGGCTTACCCTCCACTTT. This codes for CASSSGLTLHF.

The sample holds a few counts of this clone. The chain joins TRBV11-1 to TRBJ2-1, with TRBD2 identical over 7 bases. The V gene's germline CDR1 is SGHAT and CDR2 FQDESV (reference sequence). The CDR3 spans 15 residues. Trimming at V came to 6 bases and at J to 6 bases, leaving 11 bases not matched to a gene. The CDR3 coding sequence is TGTGCCAGCAGTTTTAAGTCGGGAGGCTCCAATGAGCAGTTCTTC. Its translation: CASSFKSGGSNEQFF. Drawing the rest from reference TRBV11-1 and TRBJ2-1, the complete variable domain is EAEVAQSPRYKITEKSQAVAFWCDPISGHATLYWYRQILGQGPELLVQFQDESVVDDSQLPKDRFSAERLKGVDSTLKIQPAELGDSAMYLCASSFKSGGSNEQFFGPGTRLTVL.

This clone was seen a few times. This chain links TRBV27 with TRBJ1-2; a possible D gene is TRBD1 (5 bases). The V gene lost 8 bases and the J gene lost 8 bases, with 18 bases spanning the gap. This CDR3 is 13 amino acids long. CDR1 MNHEY and CDR2 SMNVEV come from the germline V gene (reference sequence). Here the CDR3 reads CASCLSRGAGYTF. The CDR3 DNA reads as TGTGCCAGCTGCCTCAGTAGGGGCGCCGGCTACACCTTC.

This clone was seen a handful of times. J is TRBJ2-5 and V is TRBV18; the D gene is possibly TRBD1 (6 bases). The CDR3 contains 13 residues. Trimming took 4 bases from V and 2 from J, leaving 8 bases between them. The germline CDR1 and CDR2 sequences are KGHSH and LQKENI. CDR3 DNA: TGTGCCAGCTCACTCGGACAGCAAGAGACCCAGTACTTC. The encoded protein is CASSLGQQETQYF.

The chain recombines TRBV9 with TRBJ2-3; 10 bases are a match to TRBD2. Germline V gives CDR1 SGDLS, CDR2 YYNGEE. This CDR3 region has 16 residues. V shed 4 bases, J shed 5 bases, and the junction held 10 bases outside the gene matches. CDR3 bases: TGTGCCAGCAGCTCCACGACAGCGGGGGGGCGAGATACGCAGTATTTT. Translated: CASSSTTAGGRDTQYF.

This clone was seen only a few times. CDR3: CASSQRGDPNTQYF. The CDR3, as DNA: TGCGCCAGCAGCCAGCGGGGGGATCCTAATACGCAGTATTTT. J is TRBJ2-3 and V is TRBV4-1; 8 bases line up with TRBD2. Germline V gene lookup returns CDR1 MGHRA and CDR2 YSYEKL. The CDR3 has 14 amino acids. With 3 bases clipped from V and 7 bases from J, the junction kept 6 bases outside the gene matches.

The chain joins TRBV2 to TRBJ2-7, with TRBD1 as a possible D gene (7 bases). Trimming left V 0 bases short and J 3 bases short, with 9 bases between. Germline CDR1 is SNHLY and CDR2 is FYNNEI. This CDR3 contains 14 residues. CDR3 residues: CASSEARDSYEQYF. The CDR3, as DNA: TGTGCCAGCAGTGAAGCGCGGGACAGCTACGAGCAGTACTTC.

The chain employs TRBV29-1 and TRBJ2-3; no definite D call. V lost 5 bases and J 2 bases, leaving 11 bases between the germline ends. This CDR3 has 13 amino acids. In germline, CDR1 is SQVTM, CDR2 ANQGSEA. The CDR3 here is CSVRVRFTDTQYF. CDR3 bases: TGCAGCGTTCGAGTCCGCTTCACAGATACGCAGTATTTT.

The chain recombines TRBV25-1 with TRBJ2-2, with D possibly matching TRBD1 (6 bases). The CDR3 consists of 14 residues. Germline V gene lookup returns CDR1 MGHDK and CDR2 SYGVNS. V was pared by 4 bases and J by 5 bases, with 11 bases between. CDR3 in DNA: TGTGCCAGCAGTGCTACAGGGAAGACCGGGGAGCTGTTTTTT. This sequence encodes CASSATGKTGELFF.

This clone was observed a handful of times. The chain employs TRBV9 and TRBJ1-1; no reliable D call. Trimming took off 0 bases at V and 3 bases at J, with 9 bases between the two ends. Germline values: CDR1 SGDLS, CDR2 YYNGEE. The CDR3 has 14 residues. DNA for the CDR3: TGTGCCAGCAGCGTAGGCCCCCGGGACACTGAAGCTTTCTTT. Its protein is CASSVGPRDTEAFF.

The rearrangement joins TRBV9 to TRBJ2-7; D gene uncertain. Trimming took 4 bases from V and 0 from J, leaving 11 bases between them. The CDR3 runs 14 residues. CDR1 and CDR2 (germline): SGDLS, YYNGEE. The CDR3 DNA follows: TGTGCCAGCAGCCTGCGACAACACTCCTACGAGCAGTACTTC. Encoded protein: CASSLRQHSYEQYF.

This clone was observed a handful of times. The chain links TRBV29-1 to TRBJ1-1, with a weak D call TRBD1 (6 bases). V lost 4 bases, J lost 12 bases, and 18 bases lay in between. The CDR3 runs 12 residues. CDR1 is SQVTM, CDR2 ANQGSEA, per germline. CDR3 sequence (DNA): TGCAGCGTTGTCGACAGGCGTCAAGGGCCTTTCTTT. Translating it yields CSVVDRRQGPFF.